This T cell receptor (beta chain) was recovered during a study of identical twins. Concerning this clonotype itself: Its antigen is still unknown.

Template switching (which added a universal primer site) was used, and cDNA carried unique molecular identifiers. TCRdb reanalysed the 5' RACE reads using MiXCR and keeps one entry per CDR3 protein. The sample yields some 210,000 distinct CDR3 sequences, about a sixth seen once. Germline lookup yields CDR1 SEHNR and CDR2 FQNEAQ (reference sequence). V shed 5 bases and J 5 bases; nucleotides not matched to a gene: 14. This CDR3 has 17 residues. Study-wide points: Fewer insertions marked abundant cord blood beta clonotypes; young adult naive trended weakly, memory not at all.

The data were also submitted as part of a second study, on T cells expressing NK-cell markers. That work states: Beta-chain profiling covered CD3+CD56+NKG2C+, CD3+CD56+NKG2C- and CD3+CD56-NKG2C+ sorted subsets. Of CD8+ T cells, about 1.0-7.5% belonged to dominant NKG2C+ clonotypes in five to seven donors.

The genes are TRBV7-9 and TRBJ2-5, with 10 bases aligning to TRBD2. Sequenced sample: CD8+ T cells sorted from blood. The sequence came from a woman between 18 and 30 years old in good health. The CDR3 loop reads CASSRELAGAFPETQYF. The CDR3 DNA reads as TGTGCCAGCAGCCGAGAGCTAGCGGGGGCCTTCCCTGAGACCCAGTACTTC.